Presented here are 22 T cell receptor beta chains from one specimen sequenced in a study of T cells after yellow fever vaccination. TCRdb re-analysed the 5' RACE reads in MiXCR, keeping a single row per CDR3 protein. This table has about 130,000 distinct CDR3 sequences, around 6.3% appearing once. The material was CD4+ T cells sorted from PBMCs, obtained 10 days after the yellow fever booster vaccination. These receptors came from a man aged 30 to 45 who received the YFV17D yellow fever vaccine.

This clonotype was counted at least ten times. CDR3 DNA: TGCGCCAGCAGCCCGAGGCCCAGGGGGCTTTCTGGGGCCAACGTCCTGACTTTC. It specifies CASSPRPRGLSGANVLTF. This sequence joins TRBV4-3 and TRBJ2-6; 8 nucleotides line up with TRBD1. The germline V gene has CDR1 LGHNA and CDR2 YSLEER. The junction had 9 bases not matched to a gene; V was cut back by 4 bases and J by 1 base. The CDR3 has 18 residues.

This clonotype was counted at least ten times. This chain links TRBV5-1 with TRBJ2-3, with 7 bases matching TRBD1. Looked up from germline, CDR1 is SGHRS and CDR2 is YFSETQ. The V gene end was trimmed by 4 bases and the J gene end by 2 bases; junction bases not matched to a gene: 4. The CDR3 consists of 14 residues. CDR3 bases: TGCGCCAGCAGCCGGGACAGAGACACAGATACGCAGTATTTT. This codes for CASSRDRDTDTQYF.

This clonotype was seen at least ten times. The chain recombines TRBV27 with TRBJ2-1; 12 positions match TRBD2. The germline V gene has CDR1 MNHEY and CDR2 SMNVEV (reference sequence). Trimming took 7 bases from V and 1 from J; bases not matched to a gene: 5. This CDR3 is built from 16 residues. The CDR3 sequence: CASKTSGSVSYNEQFF. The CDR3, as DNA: TGTGCCAGCAAGACTAGCGGGAGTGTATCCTACAATGAGCAGTTCTTC.

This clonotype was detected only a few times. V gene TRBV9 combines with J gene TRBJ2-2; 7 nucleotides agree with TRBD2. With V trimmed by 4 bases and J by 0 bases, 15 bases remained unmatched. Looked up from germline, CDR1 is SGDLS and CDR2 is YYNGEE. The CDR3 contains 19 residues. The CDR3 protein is CASSPSPASGYSNTGELFF. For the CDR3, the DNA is TGTGCCAGCAGCCCCTCACCGGCTAGCGGCTACTCGAACACCGGGGAGCTGTTTTTT.

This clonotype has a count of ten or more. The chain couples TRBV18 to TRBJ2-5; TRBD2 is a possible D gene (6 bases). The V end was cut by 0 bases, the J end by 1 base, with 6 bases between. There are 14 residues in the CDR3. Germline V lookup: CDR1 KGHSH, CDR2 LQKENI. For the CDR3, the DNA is TGTGCCAGCTCACCACCGACTAGCCAAGAGACCCAGTACTTC. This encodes CASSPPTSQETQYF.

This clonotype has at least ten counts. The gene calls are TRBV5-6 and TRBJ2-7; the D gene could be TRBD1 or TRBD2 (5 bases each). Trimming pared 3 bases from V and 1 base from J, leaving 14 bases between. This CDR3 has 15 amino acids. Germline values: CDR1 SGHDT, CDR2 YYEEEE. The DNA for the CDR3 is TGTGCCAGCAGCTCGGTCGGGACGGTTTCCTACGAGCAGTACTTC. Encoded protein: CASSSVGTVSYEQYF.

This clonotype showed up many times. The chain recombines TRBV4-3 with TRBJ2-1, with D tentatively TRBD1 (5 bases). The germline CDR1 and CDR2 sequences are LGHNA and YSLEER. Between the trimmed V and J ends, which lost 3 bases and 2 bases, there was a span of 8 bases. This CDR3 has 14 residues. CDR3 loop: CASSQGQAYNEQFF. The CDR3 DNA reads TGCGCCAGCAGCCAGGGGCAGGCCTACAATGAGCAGTTCTTC.

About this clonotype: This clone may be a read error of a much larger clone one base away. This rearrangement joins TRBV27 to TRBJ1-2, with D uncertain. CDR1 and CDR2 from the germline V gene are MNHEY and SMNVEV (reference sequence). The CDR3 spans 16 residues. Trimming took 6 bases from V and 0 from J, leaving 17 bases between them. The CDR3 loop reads CASSLARPRANYGYTF. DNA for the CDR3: TGTGCCAGCAGCCTTGCAAGGCCAAGAGCTAACTATGGCTACACCTTC.

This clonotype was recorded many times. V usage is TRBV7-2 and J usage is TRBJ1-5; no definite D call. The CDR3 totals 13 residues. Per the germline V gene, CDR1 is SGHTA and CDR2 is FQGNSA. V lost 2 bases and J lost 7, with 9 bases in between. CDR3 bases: TGTGCCAGCAGCTTAAGTTTGGAGCAGCCCCAGCATTTT. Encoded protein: CASSLSLEQPQHF.

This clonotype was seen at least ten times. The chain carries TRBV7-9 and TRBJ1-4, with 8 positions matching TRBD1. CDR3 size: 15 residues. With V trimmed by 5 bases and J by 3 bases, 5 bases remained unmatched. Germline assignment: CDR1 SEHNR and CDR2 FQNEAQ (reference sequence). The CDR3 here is CASSPTGVANEKLFF. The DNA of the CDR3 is TGTGCCAGCAGCCCGACAGGGGTAGCTAATGAAAAACTGTTTTTT.

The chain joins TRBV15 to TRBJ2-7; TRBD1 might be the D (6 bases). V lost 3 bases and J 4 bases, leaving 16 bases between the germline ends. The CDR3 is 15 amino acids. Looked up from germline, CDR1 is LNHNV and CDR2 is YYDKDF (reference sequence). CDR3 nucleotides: TGTGCCACCAGCAGGGAAACAGGGTGGGCGTACGAGCAGTACTTC. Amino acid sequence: CATSRETGWAYEQYF.

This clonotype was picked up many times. In nucleotides, the CDR3 is TGCAGTGCGGGGACACCGAACACTGAAGCTTTCTTT. It codes for CSAGTPNTEAFF. The chain joins TRBV20-1 to TRBJ1-1; tentative D call: TRBD1 (6 bases). Germline lookup yields CDR1 DFQATT and CDR2 SNEGSKA (reference sequence). The V gene lost 6 bases and the J gene lost 1 base, with 9 bases spanning the gap. The CDR3 has 12 residues.

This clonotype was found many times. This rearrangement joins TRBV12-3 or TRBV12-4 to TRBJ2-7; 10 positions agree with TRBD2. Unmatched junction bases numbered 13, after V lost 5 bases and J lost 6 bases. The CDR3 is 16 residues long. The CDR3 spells CASSASLAGIPIEQYF. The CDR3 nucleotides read TGTGCCAGCAGTGCCTCACTAGCGGGGATCCCCATCGAGCAGTACTTC.

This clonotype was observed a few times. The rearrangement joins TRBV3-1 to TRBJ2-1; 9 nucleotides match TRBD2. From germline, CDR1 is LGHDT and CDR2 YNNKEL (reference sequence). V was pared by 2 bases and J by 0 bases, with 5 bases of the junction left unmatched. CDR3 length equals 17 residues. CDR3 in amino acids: CASSQLGREGSYNEQFF. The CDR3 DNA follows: TGTGCCAGCAGCCAATTGGGGCGGGAGGGCTCCTACAATGAGCAGTTCTTC.

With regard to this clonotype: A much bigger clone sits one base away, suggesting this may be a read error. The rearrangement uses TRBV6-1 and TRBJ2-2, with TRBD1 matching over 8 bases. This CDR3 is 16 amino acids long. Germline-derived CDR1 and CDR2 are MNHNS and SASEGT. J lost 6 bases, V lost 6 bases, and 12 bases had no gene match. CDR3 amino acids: CASSPAQGVRSGELFF. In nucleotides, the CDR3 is TGTGCCAGCAGCCCCGCACAGGGGGTTCGTTCCGGGGAGCTGTTTTTT.

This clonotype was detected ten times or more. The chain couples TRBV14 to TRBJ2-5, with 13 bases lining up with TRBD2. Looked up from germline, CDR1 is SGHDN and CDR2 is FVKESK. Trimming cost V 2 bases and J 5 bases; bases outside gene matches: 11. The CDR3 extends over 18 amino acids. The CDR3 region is CASSQKPRTSGRVETQYF. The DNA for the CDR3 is TGTGCCAGCAGCCAAAAACCCAGGACTAGCGGGAGAGTGGAGACCCAGTACTTC.

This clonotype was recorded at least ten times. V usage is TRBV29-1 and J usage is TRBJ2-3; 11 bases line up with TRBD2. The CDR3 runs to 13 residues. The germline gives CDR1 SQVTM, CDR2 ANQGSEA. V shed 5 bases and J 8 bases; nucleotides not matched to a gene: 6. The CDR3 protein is CSVQTLAGGTQYF. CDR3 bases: TGCAGCGTTCAGACCCTAGCGGGGGGTACGCAGTATTTT.

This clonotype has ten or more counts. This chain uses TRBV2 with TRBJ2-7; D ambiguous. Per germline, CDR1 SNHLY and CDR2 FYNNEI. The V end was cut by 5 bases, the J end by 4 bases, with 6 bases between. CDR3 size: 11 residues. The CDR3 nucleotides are TGTGCCAGCAGTCCCTGGTACGAGCAGTACTTC. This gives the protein CASSPWYEQYF.

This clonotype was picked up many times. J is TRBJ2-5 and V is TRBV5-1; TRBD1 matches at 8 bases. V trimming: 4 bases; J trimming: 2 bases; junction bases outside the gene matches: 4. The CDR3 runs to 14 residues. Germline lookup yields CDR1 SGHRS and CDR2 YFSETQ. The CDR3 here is CASSVTGAQETQYF. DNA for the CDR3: TGCGCCAGCAGCGTGACAGGGGCTCAAGAGACCCAGTACTTC. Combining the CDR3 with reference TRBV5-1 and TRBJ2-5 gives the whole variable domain KAGVTQTPRYLIKTRGQQVTLSCSPISGHRSVSWYQQTPGQGLQFLFEYFSETQRNKGNFPGRFSGRQFSNSRSEMNVSTLELGDSALYLCASSVTGAQETQYFGPGTRLLVL.

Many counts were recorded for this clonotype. This chain's CDR3 is CASSLGLWEREDEQFF. Here the CDR3 DNA reads TGTGCCAGCAGCTTAGGGTTGTGGGAGCGGGAAGACGAGCAGTTCTTC. The rearrangement links TRBV7-9 to TRBJ2-1; TRBD2 agrees at 7 bases. Germline assignment: CDR1 SEHNR and CDR2 FQNEAQ (reference sequence). The CDR3 has 16 residues. Losses at the gene ends were 1 base for V and 10 bases for J; bases not matched to a gene: 13.

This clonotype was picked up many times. In DNA form, the CDR3 reads TGCAGCGTTGGAGGGGGGATGACAGATACGCAGTATTTT. Translating it yields CSVGGGMTDTQYF. V usage is TRBV29-1 and J usage is TRBJ2-3; TRBD1 or TRBD2 may be the D gene (6 bases each). Trimming took off 4 bases at V and 3 bases at J, with 11 bases between the two ends. Germline V gives CDR1 SQVTM, CDR2 ANQGSEA. The CDR3 has 13 amino acids.

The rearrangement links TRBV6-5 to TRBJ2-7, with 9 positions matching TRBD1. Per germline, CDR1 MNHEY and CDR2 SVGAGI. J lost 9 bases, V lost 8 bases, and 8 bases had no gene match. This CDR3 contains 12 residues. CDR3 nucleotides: TGTGCCAGCGGACGGGACAGGGTCTTGCAGTACTTC. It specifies CASGRDRVLQYF.